This T cell receptor (beta chain) originates from a study of T cells after posttransplantation cyclophosphamide (dated by TCRdb to about 2016). For the wider study: The study tracked T cell repertoire reconstitution by TRB sequencing after myeloablative bone marrow transplantation using posttransplantation cyclophosphamide as GVHD prophylaxis. Antigen receptor sequencing covered samples from a few dozen PTCy-treated patients and fewer than 20 of their related bone marrow donors. TRB sequencing was also done on up to roughly 3 additional blood samples from 2 to 5.2 years after transplant in 3 patients, and on pretransplant blood from several patients. TRA and TRB clonality were tightly correlated in ten or so samples, so subsequent TCR analyses focused on TRB only. TRB sequencing was performed on blood from all 35 or so PTCy patients with 1-year posttransplant specimens. Public TRB sequences were compared against a database of over 3,000 sequences linked to responses to pathogens, tumor antigens, self-antigens and alloantigens.

What the study reported, not specific to this receptor: Across the roughly 48 patients, TRB clonality was highly associated with recipient CMV seropositivity and CMV reactivation, and diversity with PTCy was similar to that in the CNI/methotrexate controls. The TRB repertoires of T cells infiltrating skin or GI tract showed only limited overlap with the TRB repertoires of T cells in blood. Donor-recipient similarity was low at 1-2 months but rose over the first year, and later blood repertoires were often dominated by donor CD8+ memory clones.

Peripheral blood samples were provided by related bone marrow donors on the day of marrow donation. Mononuclear cells from peripheral blood and bone marrow were separated by Ficoll-Hypaque density centrifugation and then cryopreserved. The CDR3 measures 15 amino acids from cysteine to phenylalanine. This entry keeps only the CDR3 DNA: 45 bases, framed from base 1. V loses 0 bases, J loses 2 bases, and the germline ends lie 11 bases apart. The germline V gene supplies CDR1 SGDLS and CDR2 YYNGEE. In this sample, this clone turned up a few times. Its antigen specificity is not known. No base-level quality is on record; no much larger clone is a single base apart. Genomic DNA was used for TRB sequencing, which was performed with the immunoSEQ assay at survey resolution or with the hsTCRB kit. In the paper's pipeline: The immunoSEQ software was used for initial read processing, and the LymphoSeq R package was used for repertoire analyses. Clonality was calculated as 1 minus normalized Shannon entropy, and the Gini coefficient was also calculated for each TRB dataset. Phenotypes of unsorted samples were inferred by mapping TRB sequences from sorted subsets of the recipient or donor onto unsorted samples of the same recipient. Not all clones reach the TCRdb copy of this immuneACCESS table, which keeps in-frame sequences only. Checked studies attribute under half of the gap to unresolved V genes and leave the rest unexplained. The D gene and trimming were derived from the DNA, and the V and J assignments and clone size from that table. This sample is represented by 20,000 to 30,000 clones, with no singletons among them. The ten largest clonotypes hold about 4.2% of the sample.

The rearranged chain carries TRBV9 and TRBJ2-5; a tentative D call is TRBD2 (5 bases match). Material for sequencing was PBMCs. The receptor comes from a woman in her forties or fifties in good health, CMV-negative, and a related stem cell transplant donor. The nucleotides read TGTGCCAGCAGCGTAGTATTGAGGGTTCAAGAGACCCAGTACTTC. Translated, it reads CASSVVLRVQETQYF. The variable domain in full, with residues beyond the CDR3 obtained from the reference TRBV9 and TRBJ2-5 genes, is DSGVTQTPKHLITATGQRVTLRCSPRSGDLSVYWYQQSLDQGLQFLIQYYNGEERAKGNILERFSAQQFPDLHSELNLSSLELGDSALYFCASSVVLRVQETQYFGPGTRLLVL.